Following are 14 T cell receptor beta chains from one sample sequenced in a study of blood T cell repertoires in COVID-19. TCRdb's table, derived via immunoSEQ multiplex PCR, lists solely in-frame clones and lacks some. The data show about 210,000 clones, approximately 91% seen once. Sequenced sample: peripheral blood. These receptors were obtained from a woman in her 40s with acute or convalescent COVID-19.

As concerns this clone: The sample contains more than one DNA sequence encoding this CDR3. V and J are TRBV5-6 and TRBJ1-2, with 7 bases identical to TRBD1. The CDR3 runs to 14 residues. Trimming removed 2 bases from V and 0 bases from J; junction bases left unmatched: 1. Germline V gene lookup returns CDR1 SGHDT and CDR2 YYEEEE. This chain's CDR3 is CASSLGQANYGYTF. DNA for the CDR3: TGTGCCAGCAGCTTAGGACAGGCTAACTATGGCTACACCTTC.

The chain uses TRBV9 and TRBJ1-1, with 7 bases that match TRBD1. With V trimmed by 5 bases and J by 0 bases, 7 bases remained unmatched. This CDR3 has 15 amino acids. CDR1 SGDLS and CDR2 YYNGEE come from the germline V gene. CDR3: CASSPTGVVNTEAFF. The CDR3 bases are TGTGCCAGCAGTCCCACAGGGGTGGTGAACACTGAAGCTTTCTTT. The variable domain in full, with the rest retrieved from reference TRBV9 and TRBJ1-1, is DSGVTQTPKHLITATGQRVTLRCSPRSGDLSVYWYQQSLDQGLQFLIQYYNGEERAKGNILERFSAQQFPDLHSELNLSSLELGDSALYFCASSPTGVVNTEAFFGQGTRLTVV.

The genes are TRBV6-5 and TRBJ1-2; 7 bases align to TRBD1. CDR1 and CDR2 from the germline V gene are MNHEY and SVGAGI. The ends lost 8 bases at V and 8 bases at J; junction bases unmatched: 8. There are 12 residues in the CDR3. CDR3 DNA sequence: TGTGCCAGCGGGGAGACAGGGCGCGGCTACACCTTC. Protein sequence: CASGETGRGYTF.

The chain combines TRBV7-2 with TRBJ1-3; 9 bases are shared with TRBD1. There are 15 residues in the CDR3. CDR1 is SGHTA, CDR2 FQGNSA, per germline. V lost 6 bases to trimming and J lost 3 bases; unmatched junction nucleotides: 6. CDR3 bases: TGTGCCAGCAGAGAACAGGGGGCGGGTGGAAACACCATATATTTT. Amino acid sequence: CASREQGAGGNTIYF.

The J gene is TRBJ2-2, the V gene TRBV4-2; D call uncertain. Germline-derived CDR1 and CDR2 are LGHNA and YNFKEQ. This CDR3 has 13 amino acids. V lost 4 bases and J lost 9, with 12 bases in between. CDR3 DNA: TGTGCCAGCAGCCCCCACCGGAGCCGGGAGCTGTTTTTT. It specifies CASSPHRSRELFF.

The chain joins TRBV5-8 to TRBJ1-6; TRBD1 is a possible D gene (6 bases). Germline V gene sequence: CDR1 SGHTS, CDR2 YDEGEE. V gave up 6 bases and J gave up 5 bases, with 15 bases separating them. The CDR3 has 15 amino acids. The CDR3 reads CASKFRDINNSPLHF. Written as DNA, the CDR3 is TGTGCCAGCAAATTCCGGGACATTAATAATTCACCCCTCCACTTT.

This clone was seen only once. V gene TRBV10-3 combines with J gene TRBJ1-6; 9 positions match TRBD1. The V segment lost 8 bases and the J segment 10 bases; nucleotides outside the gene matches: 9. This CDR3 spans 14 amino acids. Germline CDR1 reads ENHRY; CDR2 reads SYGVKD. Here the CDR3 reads CAIGSGQGASPLHF. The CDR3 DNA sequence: TGTGCCATCGGTTCGGGACAGGGCGCATCACCCCTCCACTTT.

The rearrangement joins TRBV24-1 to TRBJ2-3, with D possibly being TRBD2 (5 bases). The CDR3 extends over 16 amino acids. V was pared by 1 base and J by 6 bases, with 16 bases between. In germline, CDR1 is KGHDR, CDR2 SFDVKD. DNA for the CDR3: TGTGCCACCAGTGATTTTGGCCAACTAGATTGGGATACGCAGTATTTT. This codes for CATSDFGQLDWDTQYF.

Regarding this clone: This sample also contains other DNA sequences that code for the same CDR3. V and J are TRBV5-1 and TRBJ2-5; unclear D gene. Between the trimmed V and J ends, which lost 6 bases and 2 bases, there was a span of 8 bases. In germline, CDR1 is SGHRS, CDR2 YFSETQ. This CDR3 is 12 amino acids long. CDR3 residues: CASTESQETQYF. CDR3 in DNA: TGCGCCAGCACTGAGAGTCAAGAGACCCAGTACTTC.

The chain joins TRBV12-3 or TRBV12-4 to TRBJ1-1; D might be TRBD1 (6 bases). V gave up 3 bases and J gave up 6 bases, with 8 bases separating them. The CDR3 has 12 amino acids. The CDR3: CASSFRGSEAFF. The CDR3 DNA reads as TGTGCCAGCAGTTTCAGGGGATCTGAAGCTTTCTTT.

CDR3 sequence reads: CAPPTGLAKNIQYF. CDR3 nucleotides: TGTGCCCCTCCGACAGGTTTAGCCAAAAACATTCAGTACTTC. This chain connects TRBV24-1 to TRBJ2-4; a possible D gene is TRBD1 (6 bases). Germline values: CDR1 KGHDR, CDR2 SFDVKD. Trimming took 12 bases from V and 0 from J, leaving 14 bases between them. The CDR3 has 14 residues.

The CDR3 nucleotides are TGTGCCAGCAGCCCCTCCCGGGGTGGGTTTAACTATGGCTACACCTTC. Translated: CASSPSRGGFNYGYTF. The chain links TRBV9 to TRBJ1-2; D not certain. In germline, CDR1 is SGDLS, CDR2 YYNGEE. V was trimmed by 4 bases and J by 1 base, leaving 17 bases between them. This CDR3 is built from 16 residues.

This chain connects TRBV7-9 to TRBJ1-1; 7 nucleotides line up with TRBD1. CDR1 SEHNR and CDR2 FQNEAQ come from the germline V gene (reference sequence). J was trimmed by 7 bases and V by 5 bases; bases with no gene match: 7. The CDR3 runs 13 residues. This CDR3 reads CASSPRQGLEAFF. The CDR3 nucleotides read TGTGCCAGCAGCCCTCGACAGGGCCTTGAAGCTTTCTTT.

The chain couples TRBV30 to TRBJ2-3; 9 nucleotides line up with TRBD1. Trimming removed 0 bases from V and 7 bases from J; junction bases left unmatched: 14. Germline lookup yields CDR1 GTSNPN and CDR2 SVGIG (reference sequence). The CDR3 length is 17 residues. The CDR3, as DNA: TGTGCCTGGAGTGTAGGCGGGACAGGGAACGGGGGGTATACGCAGTATTTT. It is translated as CAWSVGGTGNGGYTQYF.